The present T cell receptor (beta chain) was sequenced within a study of response to subunit inactivated influenza vaccine (dated by TCRdb to about 2018). In the study overall: Deep quantitative profiling of the T cell receptor repertoire was used in the study to follow responses to a trivalent subunit inactivated influenza vaccine.

Broader findings and caveats from the paper: It was suggested by the authors that each seasonal influenza vaccination may recruit only a limited number of new T cells.

This clonotype was recorded only once. This receptor's antigen is unknown. The input lacks base qualities; no much larger clone sits a single base away. One read gives only weak evidence. CDR1 LGHDT and CDR2 YNNKEL are derived from the germline V gene (reference sequence). Trimming costs V 5 bases and J 0 bases, and their ends lie 5 bases apart. Including the terminal cysteine and phenylalanine, the CDR3 comprises 13 residues. Here the CDR3 DNA is all that survives: 39 bases in frame from base 1. Libraries were made using RT-PCR. The listed sequencing device is Illumina HiSeq 2500. The raw public reads went through TCRdb reprocessing: fastp at Q25, MiXCR clone calling, in-frame beta chains kept. Every distinct CDR3 protein forms one entry, paired with its most common genes and DNA. The sample contains about 480,000 distinct CDR3 sequences, roughly 27% of them found a single time. The ten largest make up about 1.9% of the sample.

The sequencing here drew on CD4+ T cells sorted from PBMCs, taken 5 days after vaccination. This TCR derives from a man over 45 who received an inactivated influenza vaccine. Donor details come from another sample of the same person, matched by shared clones. The chain links TRBV3-1 with TRBJ1-3, with the D gene too uncertain to name. The CDR3 amino acid sequence is: CASSDTSGNTIYF. The DNA sequence follows: TGTGCCAGCAGCGACACCTCTGGAAACACCATATATTTT.